The rows below give T cell receptor beta chains drawn from one sample of a study of PD-1 blockade in mismatch repair-deficient tumors. Generated by immunoSEQ multiplex PCR, the TCRdb table keeps only in-frame clones and is missing some. Of 15,000 to 20,000 clones in the sample, roughly 84% were seen once. Source: PBMCs, taken less than 25 weeks after starting pembrolizumab. These TCRs come from an adult with mismatch repair-deficient cancer. Both conserved end residues are part of each CDR3. D genes are given only for firm matches. For some rows the clone size is stated as once, few or many, or as a class when expanded; others skip it.

>TRBD1|NA|TRBV27|TRBJ2-2
CSIPGQGNTGELFF
TGTTCGATCCCGGGACAGGGGAACACCGGGGAGCTGTTTTTT
>TRBD2|NA|TRBV7-2|TRBJ2-1
CASSFGGSRDEQFF
TGTGCCAGCAGCTTTGGCGGGAGCCGGGATGAGCAGTTCTTC
>TRBD2|NA|TRBV5-1|TRBJ2-7
CASSFTPSGTSYEQYF
TGCGCCAGCAGCTTTACCCCTAGCGGAACCAGCTACGAGCAGTACTTC
>NA|NA|TRBV28|TRBJ2-3
CASSSTADTQYF
TGTGCCAGCAGTTCGACAGCGGATACGCAGTATTTT
>TRBD2|NA|TRBV2|TRBJ2-7
CASTGLAASYEQYF
TGTGCCAGCACGGGACTAGCGGCCTCCTACGAGCAGTACTTC
>NA|once|TRBV9|TRBJ2-3
CASSVDGAGATDTQYF
TGTGCCAGCAGCGTAGATGGGGCGGGGGCCACAGATACGCAGTATTTT
>TRBD2|NA|TRBV19|TRBJ2-1
CASSILAGGPIGEQFF
TGTGCCAGTAGTATCCTAGCGGGAGGGCCTATTGGTGAGCAGTTCTTC
>NA|NA|TRBV11-2|TRBJ2-5
CASSLDLGSGKTQYF
TGTGCCAGCAGCTTAGATCTGGGGTCAGGGAAGACCCAGTACTTC
>NA|NA|TRBV30|TRBJ1-2
CAGTRGRNYGYTF
TGTGCTGGAACCCGGGGAAGGAACTATGGCTACACCTTC
>NA|NA|TRBV7-3|TRBJ2-1
CAPGPQLQSNNEQFF
TGTGCCCCAGGGCCCCAATTACAGTCTAACAATGAGCAGTTCTTC
>TRBD2|NA|TRBV28|TRBJ2-1
CASKVTSGNWGNEQFF
TGTGCCAGCAAGGTTACTAGCGGGAATTGGGGTAATGAGCAGTTCTTC
>TRBD1|few|TRBV5-1|TRBJ2-7
CASSLAGTGGDEQYF
TGCGCCAGCAGCTTGGCGGGGACAGGGGGCGACGAGCAGTACTTC
>NA|NA|TRBV30|TRBJ1-6
CAWSLGRGGSPLHF
TGTGCCTGGAGTCTAGGCAGGGGTGGTTCACCCCTCCACTTT
>NA|NA|TRBV28|TRBJ1-1
CASSLLRGRTEAFF
TGTGCCAGCAGTTTATTGCGGGGGCGTACTGAAGCTTTCTTT
>NA|NA|TRBV28|TRBJ2-2
CASPNRNTGELFF
TGTGCCAGTCCTAACAGGAACACCGGGGAGCTGTTTTTT
>NA|NA|TRBV28|TRBJ1-2
CASSSSGLLDGYTF
TGTGCCAGCAGTTCATCGGGACTGCTCGATGGCTACACCTTC
>NA|NA|TRBV29-1|TRBJ2-3
CSVERGGTDTQYF
TGCAGCGTTGAAAGGGGGGGGACGGATACGCAGTATTTT
>TRBD1|once|TRBV29-1|TRBJ1-2
CSAAFYRDRAYGYTF
TGCAGCGCCGCATTTTACCGGGACAGGGCCTATGGCTACACCTTC
>TRBD1|NA|TRBV7-6|TRBJ2-5
CASRSETGMGETQYF
TGTGCCAGCAGATCCGAGACAGGGATGGGAGAGACCCAGTACTTC
>TRBD2|few|TRBV9|TRBJ2-7
CASSAGTSGYEQYF
TGTGCCAGCAGCGCCGGGACTAGCGGCTACGAGCAGTACTTC
>TRBD1|few|TRBV6-1|TRBJ2-7
CASSKTGGPYEQYF
TGTGCCAGCAGTAAAACAGGGGGCCCCTACGAGCAGTACTTC
>NA|few|TRBV5-4|TRBJ2-5
CASSLPYVQETQYF
TGTGCCAGCAGCTTACCCTACGTGCAAGAGACCCAGTACTTC
>TRBD2|NA|TRBV5-1|TRBJ2-1
CASSLAGGGYNEQFF
TGCGCCAGCAGCTTGGCGGGGGGTGGGTACAATGAGCAGTTCTTC
>TRBD1|NA|TRBV11-3|TRBJ1-1
CASSLEGGVNTEAFF
TGTGCCAGCAGCTTGGAAGGGGGCGTGAACACTGAAGCTTTCTTT
>NA|NA|TRBV5-1|TRBJ1-2
CASSLEIPGYGYTF
TGCGCCAGCAGCTTGGAAATCCCCGGTTATGGCTACACCTTC
>TRBD1|NA|TRBV28|TRBJ1-2
CASSPSGTGGYGYTF
TGTGCCAGCAGTCCTTCGGGGACAGGGGGCTATGGCTACACCTTC
>TRBD2|NA|TRBV5-1|TRBJ2-7
CASRETSGSYEQYF
TGCGCCAGCAGAGAGACTAGCGGGTCTTACGAGCAGTACTTC
>NA|NA|TRBV9|TRBJ2-3
CASSVGGRTDTQYF
TGTGCCAGCAGCGTCGGGGGACGCACAGATACGCAGTATTTT
>TRBD1|NA|TRBV9|TRBJ1-3
CASSPGQGAYSGNTIYF
TGTGCCAGCAGCCCGGGACAGGGGGCTTACTCTGGAAACACCATATATTTT
>NA|NA|TRBV18|TRBJ1-3
CASGRQDTSGNTIYF
TGTGCCAGCGGGAGGCAGGACACCTCTGGAAACACCATATATTTT
>NA|NA|TRBV7-2|TRBJ1-2
CASSSLGDMWGYTF
TGTGCCAGCAGCTCATTAGGGGACATGTGGGGCTACACCTTC
>NA|NA|TRBV7-3|TRBJ2-2
CASSPSGTNTGELFF
TGTGCCAGCAGCCCCAGCGGTACGAACACCGGGGAGCTGTTTTTT
>NA|NA|TRBV2|TRBJ1-5
CASSETRGRKHF
TGTGCCAGCAGTGAGACGCGGGGGCGTAAGCATTTT
>TRBD1|NA|TRBV6-1|TRBJ1-1
CASSEVDRGHTEAFF
TGTGCCAGCAGTGAAGTGGACAGGGGTCACACTGAAGCTTTCTTT
>NA|NA|TRBV15|TRBJ1-3
CATSRDRGKRGNTIYF
TGTGCCACCAGCAGAGATCGGGGGAAAAGGGGAAACACCATATATTTT
>NA|NA|TRBV11-2|TRBJ2-1
CASSLFRDFSGNWNEQFF
TGTGCCAGCAGCTTATTTAGAGACTTTAGCGGCAATTGGAATGAGCAGTTCTTC
>NA|NA|TRBV9|TRBJ1-4
CASSLTGSTNEKLFF
TGTGCCAGCAGCCTTACAGGGTCAACTAATGAAAAACTGTTTTTT
>TRBD1|NA|TRBV18|TRBJ1-2
CASSPSLQGRNGYTF
TGTGCCAGCTCACCGAGTCTACAGGGGAGAAACGGCTACACCTTC
>NA|NA|TRBV28|TRBJ1-4
CASSERGEEKLFF
TGTGCCAGCAGTGAAAGGGGTGAAGAAAAACTGTTTTTT
>NA|NA|TRBV14|TRBJ1-6
CASSQEYRNSPLHF
TGTGCCAGCAGCCAAGAGTACAGAAATTCACCCCTCCACTTT
>NA|NA|TRBV7-6|TRBJ1-5
CASSLANWGGNQPQHF
TGTGCCAGCAGCTTAGCGAACTGGGGAGGCAATCAGCCCCAGCATTTT
>TRBD2|NA|TRBV11-1|TRBJ2-3
CASSPRAGLATTDTQYF
TGTGCCAGCAGCCCCCGCGCGGGACTAGCCACCACAGATACGCAGTATTTT
>NA|NA|TRBV7-9|TRBJ1-4
CASSPGFTNEKLFF
TGTGCCAGCAGTCCAGGGTTCACTAATGAAAAACTGTTTTTT
>TRBD1|once|TRBV5-4|TRBJ2-7
CASSLQVTGAFYEQYF
TGTGCCAGCAGCTTGCAGGTGACAGGGGCTTTCTACGAGCAGTACTTC
>NA|NA|TRBV20-1|TRBJ2-3
CSALSTDTQYF
TGCAGTGCTCTTAGCACAGATACGCAGTATTTT
>NA|once|TRBV7-9|TRBJ1-1
CASSSGQPNTEAFF
TGTGCCAGCAGCTCGGGACAACCGAACACTGAAGCTTTCTTT
>TRBD2|NA|TRBV19|TRBJ2-1
CASSIAGGPNEQFF
TGTGCCAGTAGTATAGCGGGAGGGCCGAATGAGCAGTTCTTC
>NA|NA|TRBV2|TRBJ2-5
CASTKPSGGSQYF
TGTGCCAGCACTAAGCCCAGCGGTGGCTCCCAGTACTTC
>NA|few|TRBV19|TRBJ2-7
CASKGLAGPHEQYF
TGTGCCAGTAAGGGTCTCGCGGGCCCCCACGAGCAGTACTTC
>NA|NA|TRBV7-9|TRBJ2-7
CASSLSWRSEQYF
TGTGCCAGCAGCTTATCCTGGAGGAGCGAGCAGTACTTC
>NA|NA|TRBV28|TRBJ1-6
CASSSYYSPLHF
TGTGCCAGCAGTTCATACTATTCACCCCTCCACTTT
>NA|NA|TRBV9|TRBJ1-2
CASSPGERYGYTF
TGTGCCAGCAGCCCCGGCGAGAGGTATGGCTACACCTTC
>NA|once|TRBV28|TRBJ1-1
CASSLYRAGAFF
TGTGCCAGCAGTTTATACAGGGCTGGTGCTTTCTTT
>TRBD1|NA|TRBV5-1|TRBJ2-4
CASSSLTGAAKNIQYF
TGCGCCAGCAGCTCACTCACAGGGGCCGCCAAAAACATTCAGTACTTC
>TRBD2|NA|TRBV18|TRBJ2-1
CASSSGVVTNEQFF
TGTGCCAGCTCTAGCGGGGTGGTTACCAATGAGCAGTTCTTC
>TRBD2|NA|TRBV11-2|TRBJ2-3
CASSPKSGSLDTQYF
TGTGCCAGCAGCCCTAAAAGCGGGAGTCTAGATACGCAGTATTTT
>NA|NA|TRBV28|TRBJ2-6
CASSDQGAGANVLTF
TGTGCCAGCAGTGATCAGGGTGCTGGGGCCAACGTCCTGACTTTC